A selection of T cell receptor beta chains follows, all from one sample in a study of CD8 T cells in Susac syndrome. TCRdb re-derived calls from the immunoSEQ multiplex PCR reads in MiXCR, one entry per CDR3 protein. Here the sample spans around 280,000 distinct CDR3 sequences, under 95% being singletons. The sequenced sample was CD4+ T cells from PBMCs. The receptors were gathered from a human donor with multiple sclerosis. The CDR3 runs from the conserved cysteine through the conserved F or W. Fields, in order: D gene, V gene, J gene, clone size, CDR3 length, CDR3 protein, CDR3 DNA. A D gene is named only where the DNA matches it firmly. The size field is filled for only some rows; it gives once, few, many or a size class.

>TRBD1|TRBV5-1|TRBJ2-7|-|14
CASSFGQVAYEQYF
TGCGCCAGCAGCTTTGGACAGGTCGCCTACGAGCAGTACTTC
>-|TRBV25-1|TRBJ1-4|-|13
CASSESVTEKLFF
TGTGCCAGCAGTGAATCTGTAACCGAAAAACTGTTTTTT
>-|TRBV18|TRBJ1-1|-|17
CASSQNYRVGMGTEAFF
TGTGCCAGCTCACAAAATTACAGGGTGGGGATGGGTACTGAAGCTTTCTTT
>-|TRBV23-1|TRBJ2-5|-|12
CASRGFQETQYF
TGCGCCAGCAGAGGGTTCCAAGAGACCCAGTACTTC
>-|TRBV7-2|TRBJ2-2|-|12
CASSGYTGELFF
TGTGCCAGCAGCGGGTATACCGGGGAGCTGTTTTTT
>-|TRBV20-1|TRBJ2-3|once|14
CSASSGLGTDTQYF
TGCAGTGCTTCGAGCGGCTTGGGCACAGATACGCAGTATTTT
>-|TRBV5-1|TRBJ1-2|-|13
CASSFTSFYGYTF
TGCGCCAGCAGCTTTACCTCTTTTTATGGCTACACCTTC
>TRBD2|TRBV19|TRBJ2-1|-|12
CATRGDYNEQFF
TGTGCCACCCGGGGGGACTACAATGAGCAGTTCTTC
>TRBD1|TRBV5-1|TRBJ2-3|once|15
CASSLTGLAPDTQYF
TGCGCCAGCAGCCTGACAGGGTTAGCTCCAGATACGCAGTATTTT
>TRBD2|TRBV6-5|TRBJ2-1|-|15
CASSYSGRVGDEQFF
TGTGCCAGCAGTTACTCCGGGAGGGTCGGGGATGAGCAGTTCTTC
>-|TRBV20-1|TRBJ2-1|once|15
CSAPPDSRSYNEQFF
TGCAGTGCTCCGCCCGACTCCCGCTCCTACAATGAGCAGTTCTTC
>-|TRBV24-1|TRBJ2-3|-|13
CATSPDSTDTQYF
TGTGCCACCAGCCCGGACAGCACAGATACGCAGTATTTT
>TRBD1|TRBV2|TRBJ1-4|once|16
CASTLGQGATNEKLFF
TGTGCCAGCACCCTGGGACAGGGGGCAACTAATGAAAAACTGTTTTTT
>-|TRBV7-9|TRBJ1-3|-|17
CASSPRNPQSSGNTIYF
TGTGCCAGCAGCCCCCGCAATCCACAGAGCTCTGGAAACACCATATATTTT
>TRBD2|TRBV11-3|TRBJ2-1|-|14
CASSPAAGRGEQFF
TGTGCCAGCAGCCCCGCGGCCGGGAGGGGTGAGCAGTTCTTC
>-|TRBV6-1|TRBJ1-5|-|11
CASSGDQPQHF
TGTGCCAGCAGCGGCGATCAGCCCCAGCATTTT
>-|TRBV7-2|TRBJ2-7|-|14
CASSGPGTSYEQYF
TGTGCCAGCAGCGGACCAGGGACTTCCTACGAGCAGTACTTC
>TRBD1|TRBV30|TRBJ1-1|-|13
CAWSKGQGDEAFF
TGTGCCTGGAGTAAGGGACAGGGGGATGAAGCTTTCTTT
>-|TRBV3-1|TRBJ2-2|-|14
CASSLYPGSGELFF
TGTGCCAGCAGCCTCTACCCAGGGTCCGGGGAGCTGTTTTTT
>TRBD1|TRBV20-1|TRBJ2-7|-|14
CSVTVPGQVYEQYF
TGCAGTGTTACGGTGCCGGGACAGGTCTACGAGCAGTACTTC
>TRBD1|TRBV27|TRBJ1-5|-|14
CASATGQGANPQHF
TGTGCCAGCGCCACCGGACAGGGGGCGAACCCCCAGCATTTT
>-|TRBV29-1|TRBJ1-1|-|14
CSAVSGIMNTEAFF
TGCAGCGCTGTGTCCGGGATCATGAACACTGAAGCTTTCTTT
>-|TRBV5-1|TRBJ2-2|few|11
CASSLPGELFF
TGCGCCAGCAGCCTTCCCGGGGAGCTGTTTTTT
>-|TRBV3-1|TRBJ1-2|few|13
CASSRGGHGGYTF
TGTGCCAGCAGCCGAGGGGGGCATGGTGGCTACACCTTC
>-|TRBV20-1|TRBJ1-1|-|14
CSARRDGTNTEAFF
TGCAGTGCTAGAAGGGACGGCACGAACACTGAAGCTTTCTTT
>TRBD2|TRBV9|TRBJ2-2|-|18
CASSVGLAGGRNTGELFF
TGTGCCAGCAGCGTAGGTCTAGCGGGGGGCAGGAACACCGGGGAGCTGTTTTTT
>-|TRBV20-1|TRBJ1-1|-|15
CSARDPGPGLGEAFF
TGCAGTGCGAGAGACCCGGGTCCGGGCCTAGGGGAAGCTTTCTTT
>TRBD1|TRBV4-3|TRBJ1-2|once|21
CASSQDMGARTGALRAYGYTF
TGCGCCAGCAGCCAAGATATGGGGGCCAGGACAGGGGCCCTCCGGGCCTATGGCTACACCTTC
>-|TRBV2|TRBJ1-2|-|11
CASSERAAGTF
TGTGCCAGCAGTGAAAGGGCTGCGGGCACCTTC
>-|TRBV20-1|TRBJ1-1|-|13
CSVQGRVNTEAFF
TGCAGTGTACAGGGCCGAGTGAACACTGAAGCTTTCTTT
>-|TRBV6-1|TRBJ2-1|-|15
CASGLPSRGGSEQFF
TGTGCCAGCGGACTCCCATCGAGAGGGGGATCTGAGCAGTTCTTC
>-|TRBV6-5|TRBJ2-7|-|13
CASSYGRVYEQYF
TGTGCCAGCAGTTACGGTCGCGTCTACGAGCAGTACTTC
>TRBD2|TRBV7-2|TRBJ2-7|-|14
CASSLRAGGYEQYF
TGTGCCAGCAGCTTAAGGGCGGGGGGATACGAGCAGTACTTC
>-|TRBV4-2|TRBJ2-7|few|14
CASSQDGQHYEQYF
TGTGCCAGCAGCCAAGATGGGCAACACTACGAGCAGTACTTC
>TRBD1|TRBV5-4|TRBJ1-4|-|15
CASSPETGPNEKLFF
TGTGCCAGCAGCCCTGAGACAGGGCCCAATGAAAAACTGTTTTTT
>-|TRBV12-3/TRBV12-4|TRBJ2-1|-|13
CASRGPWDNEQFF
TGTGCCAGCCGGGGCCCGTGGGACAATGAGCAGTTCTTC
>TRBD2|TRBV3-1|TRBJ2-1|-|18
CASSQGSGGLSSYNEQFF
TGTGCCAGCAGCCAAGGTAGCGGGGGACTTTCCTCCTACAATGAGCAGTTCTTC
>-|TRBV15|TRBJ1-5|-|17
CATSRELPTGMDQPQHF
TGTGCCACCAGCAGAGAACTCCCCACAGGGATGGACCAGCCCCAGCATTTT
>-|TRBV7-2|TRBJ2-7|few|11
CATSIAVEQYF
TGTGCCACGTCCATTGCCGTCGAGCAGTACTTC
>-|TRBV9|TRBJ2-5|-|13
CASSVPGRETQYF
TGTGCCAGCAGCGTCCCAGGGCGTGAGACCCAGTACTTC
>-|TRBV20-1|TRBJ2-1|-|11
CSATRYNEQFF
TGCAGTGCTACCCGCTACAATGAGCAGTTCTTC
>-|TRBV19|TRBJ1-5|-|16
CASSARLRGRNQPQHF
TGTGCCAGTAGTGCCCGACTCCGCGGTAGAAATCAGCCCCAGCATTTT
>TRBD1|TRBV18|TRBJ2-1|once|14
CASSPPGDRNEQFF
TGTGCCAGCTCACCACCGGGGGACAGGAATGAGCAGTTCTTC
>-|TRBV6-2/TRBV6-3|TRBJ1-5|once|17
CASSTRVGSYSNQPQHF
TGTGCCAGCAGTACCCGAGTAGGTTCTTATAGCAATCAGCCCCAGCATTTT
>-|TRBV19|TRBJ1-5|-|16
CASSLRGEPSNQPQHF
TGTGCCAGTAGCCTAAGAGGGGAGCCGAGCAATCAGCCCCAGCATTTT
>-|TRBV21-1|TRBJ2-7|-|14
CASRYPRHPYEQYF
TGTGCCAGCAGGTACCCCCGACACCCCTACGAGCAGTACTTC